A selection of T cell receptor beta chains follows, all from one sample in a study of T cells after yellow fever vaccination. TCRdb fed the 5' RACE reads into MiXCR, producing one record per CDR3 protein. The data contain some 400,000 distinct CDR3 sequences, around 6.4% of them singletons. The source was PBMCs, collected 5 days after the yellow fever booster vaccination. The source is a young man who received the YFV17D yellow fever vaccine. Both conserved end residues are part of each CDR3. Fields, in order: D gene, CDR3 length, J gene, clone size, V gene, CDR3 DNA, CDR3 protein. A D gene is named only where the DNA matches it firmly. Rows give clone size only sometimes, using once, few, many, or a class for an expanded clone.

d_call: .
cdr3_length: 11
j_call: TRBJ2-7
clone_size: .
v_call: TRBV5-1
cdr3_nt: TGCGCCGGTGGGGAGACCTACGAGCAGTACTTC
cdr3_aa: CAGGETYEQYF

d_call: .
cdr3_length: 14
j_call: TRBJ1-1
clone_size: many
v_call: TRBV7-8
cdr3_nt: TGTGCCAGCAGCTTGGACGTTCGTGGCACTGAAGCTTTCTTT
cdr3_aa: CASSLDVRGTEAFF

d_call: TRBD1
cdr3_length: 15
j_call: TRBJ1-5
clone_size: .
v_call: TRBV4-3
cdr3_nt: TGCGCCAGCAGCCACGGGACAGGGAACAATCAGCCCCAGCATTTT
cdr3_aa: CASSHGTGNNQPQHF

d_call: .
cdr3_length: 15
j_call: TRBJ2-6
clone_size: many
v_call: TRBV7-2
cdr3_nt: TGTGCCAGCAGCTCACAGCCATCTGGGGCCAACGTCCTGACTTTC
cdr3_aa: CASSSQPSGANVLTF

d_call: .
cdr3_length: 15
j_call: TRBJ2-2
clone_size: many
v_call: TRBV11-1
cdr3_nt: TGTGCCAGCAGCTTAGACGTCCCACACACCGGGGAGCTGTTTTTT
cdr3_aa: CASSLDVPHTGELFF

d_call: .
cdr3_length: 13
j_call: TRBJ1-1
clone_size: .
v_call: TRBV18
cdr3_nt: TGTGCCAGCTCACCGCGGTCGGACACTGAAGCTTTCTTT
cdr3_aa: CASSPRSDTEAFF

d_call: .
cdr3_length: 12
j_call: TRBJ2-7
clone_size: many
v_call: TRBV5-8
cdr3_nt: TGTGCCAGCAGCCTCACGGAGTACGAGCAGTACTTC
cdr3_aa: CASSLTEYEQYF

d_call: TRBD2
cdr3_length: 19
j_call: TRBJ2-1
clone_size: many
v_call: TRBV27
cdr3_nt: TGTGCCAGCAGTTTAGAACGTCGACGTACTAGCGGGAGGTCCAATGAGCAGTTCTTC
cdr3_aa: CASSLERRRTSGRSNEQFF

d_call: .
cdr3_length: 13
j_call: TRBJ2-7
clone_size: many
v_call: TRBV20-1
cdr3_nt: TGCAGTGCTAGAGTCCCGGGAACGGGGGAGCAGTACTTC
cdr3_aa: CSARVPGTGEQYF

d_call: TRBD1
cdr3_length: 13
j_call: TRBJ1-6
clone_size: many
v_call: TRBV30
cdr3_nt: TGTGCCCGCCAAGGACAGGGGGATTCACCCCTCCACTTT
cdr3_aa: CARQGQGDSPLHF

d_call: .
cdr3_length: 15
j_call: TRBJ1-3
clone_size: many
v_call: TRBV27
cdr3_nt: TGTGCCAGCAGTACGGGACGGGTCTCTGGAAACACCATATATTTT
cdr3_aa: CASSTGRVSGNTIYF

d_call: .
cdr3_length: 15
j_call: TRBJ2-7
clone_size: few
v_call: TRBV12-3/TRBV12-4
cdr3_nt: TGTGCCAGCAGCGCGATGGGCCAAGCGACTTACGAGCAGTACTTC
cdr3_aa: CASSAMGQATYEQYF

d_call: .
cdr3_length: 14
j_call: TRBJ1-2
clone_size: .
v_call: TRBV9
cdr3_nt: TGTGCCAGCAGCGTAGGTGGTCGGAGCGATGGCTACACCTTC
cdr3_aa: CASSVGGRSDGYTF

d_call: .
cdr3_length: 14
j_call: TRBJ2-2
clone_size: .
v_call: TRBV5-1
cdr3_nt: TGCGCCAGCAGCTTGGAGTCGGGAGCCGGGGAGCTGTTTTTT
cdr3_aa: CASSLESGAGELFF

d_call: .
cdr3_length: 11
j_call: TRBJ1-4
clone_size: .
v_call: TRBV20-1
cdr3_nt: TGCAGTGCGACACCAGGGGAAAAACTGTTTTTT
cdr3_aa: CSATPGEKLFF